The entry below describes one T cell receptor (beta chain). Its antigen specificity is not known. The record has no base qualities; no much larger clone is one base away. The CDR3 regions of human TCRbeta chains were subjected to immunosequencing. Per the source publication's procedure: Repertoire TCRs were matched against a reference library of SARS-CoV-2-specific TCRs generated with the MIRA antigen-specificity platform. Breadth was defined as the fraction of unique TCRs that were SARS-CoV-2-associated. Depth was defined as the fraction of total T cells that were SARS-CoV-2-associated. Using the MIRA data, every spike-specific TCR was mapped to the spike region that the TCR reacted to and assigned to either a CD4 or a CD8 class. Log10-transformed breadth and depth values were compared by one-way ANOVA with Sidak's multiple comparisons tests. TCRdb provides this immuneACCESS table in a form limited to in-frame rearrangements. Some clones are lacking; in checked studies, under half of them reflect an unresolved V gene, and why the rest are absent is not known. V and J calls and clone size are as listed in that table; D and trimming were resolved from the DNA. The sample records some 150,000 clones, roughly nine tenths of which are singletons. Clones ranked in the top ten supply approximately 3.6% of the sample.

Including the terminal cysteine and phenylalanine, the CDR3 comprises 13 residues. Only the CDR3 DNA is retained, 39 bases long and in frame from the first base. Trimming at the junction amounts to 6 bases on V and 2 bases on J, and the germline ends lie 10 bases apart. This record comes from a study of T cell responses to AZD1222 COVID-19 vaccine (dated by TCRdb to about 2021). Background for the entire study: TCR sequencing covered 230 to 250 trial participants: around 210 given two doses of AZD1222 and around 25 given two doses of MenACWY control vaccine. Trial participants were enrolled by age into 18-55, 56-69 and 70-plus year subgroups, with roughly 160, 29 and 62 TCR-sequenced participants respectively.

What the research found in general, with its limitations: After two AZD1222 doses, both the breadth and the depth of spike-specific TCRs were significantly higher than at day 0 and than in MenACWY recipients. No day 14 peak-response samples were available, so repertoires were characterized only after the peak T cell response. Only a handful of AZD1222 recipients were SARS-CoV-2 seropositive at baseline, limiting conclusions about previously exposed vaccinees. Most participants were white British and females outnumbered males, and the authors suggested that clonal diversity may have been underestimated. In the small 56-69-year group, the increase in depth fell short of significance, most likely because of low power. Epitopes outside the regions mutated in the B.1.351 and B.1.1.7 variants were reportedly recognized by nearly half of the unique spike-specific TCRs. The whole spike protein was spanned by vaccine-associated CD4 TCRs, and dominant responses were seen in regions 160-218 and 743-854.

Sample time point, as interpreted from the label and publication: about 28 days (+/-7) after the second vaccine dose. AZD1222 recipients with second doses at about 4 weeks or about 12 weeks were pooled, because spike-specific TCR depth and breadth did not differ between schedules. The vaccinee samples were drawn from two UK trials, COV001 and COV002, one of which was a single-blind randomized controlled phase 2/3 trial testing AZD1222 (ChAdOx1 nCoV-19) in healthy adults. For TCRbeta chain sequencing, PBMC samples were collected from trial participants at day 0 and at day 28 after the second dose. The TCR comes from an adult who received the AZD1222 COVID-19 vaccine. This chain is built from TRBV12-3 or TRBV12-4 and TRBJ1-1, with TRBD1 perhaps the D gene, on 6 matching bases. The sample was peripheral blood, taken 28 days after the second AZD1222 dose. The nucleotide sequence is TGTGCCAGCAGCGTCGGGGGCAACACTGAAGCTTTCTTT. It translates as CASSVGGNTEAFF.